This T cell receptor (beta chain) was recovered during a study of blood T cells in healthy people across ages. Then a second PCR, running about 6 to 11 cycles, was carried out with a sample-barcoded 5' primer and a J-beta primer mix. MiXCR was run by TCRdb on the 5' RACE reads, yielding one entry per CDR3 protein. The sample includes 1.8 million or so distinct CDR3 sequences, about two fifths of them seen just once. V lost 1 base to trimming and J lost 2 bases; unmatched junction nucleotides: 8. Per germline, CDR1 MGHRA and CDR2 YSYEKL. The CDR3 sequence is 17 residues long. The chain links TRBV4-1 to TRBJ2-3, with 8 bases that match TRBD2. Sequencing was carried out using blood. This TCR came from a human donor in good health. CDR3 amino acids: CASSQGLKRGITDTQYF. The CDR3 region has the DNA TGCGCCAGCAGCCAAGGCTTGAAGCGGGGGATCACAGATACGCAGTATTTT.